These T cell receptor beta chains were read from a single sample in a study of blood T cells in healthy people across ages. MiXCR, run by TCRdb on the 5' RACE reads, gives a single entry per CDR3 protein. The sample lists almost 550,000 distinct CDR3 sequences, nearly 25% occurring once. These data were also filed under a second study, of T cells of mothers and their children.

Specimen: blood. These TCRs come from a boy younger than 18 in good health. Both conserved end residues are part of each CDR3.

j_call v_call cdr3_aa
TRBJ2-5 TRBV5-1 CASSKVAGMAETQYF
TRBJ2-5 TRBV18 CASSPKGATQYF
TRBJ1-5 TRBV28 CASGLVGGSNQPQHF
- TRBV30 CAWSVLPSLYEQYF
TRBJ1-1 TRBV24-1 CATSDQTGQGRAFF
TRBJ2-5 TRBV7-9 CASSLAVNQETQYF
TRBJ2-1 TRBV6-4 CASSGTSGAYNEQFF
TRBJ2-5 TRBV5-4 CASSETGQGSYQETQYF
TRBJ2-7 TRBV29-1 CSVEVTDRPSYEQYF
TRBJ2-4 TRBV9 CASSEGGIQYF
- TRBV5-6 CASRLRTSGGPNEQFF
- TRBV9 CASSVAGESSEQYF
TRBJ1-1 TRBV9 CASSRHRMGEAFF
TRBJ2-3 TRBV12-3/TRBV12-4 CASSFLQGWTDTQYF
TRBJ2-2 TRBV7-9 CASSLGGQGSAGELFF
TRBJ2-5 TRBV7-2 CASSLWVGPNQETQYF
TRBJ2-1 TRBV29-1 CSVELRHNEQFF
TRBJ1-2 TRBV27 CASSPLSHTGLGVGYTF
TRBJ2-2 TRBV20-1 CSARNWDREDTGELFF
TRBJ2-1 TRBV24-1 CATSDPSGPIYNEQFF
TRBJ2-5 TRBV2 CASSEGASIAGKETQYF
TRBJ2-3 TRBV20-1 CSAPIETFTDTQYF
TRBJ2-2 TRBV4-3 CASSQTGTLFNTGELFF
TRBJ2-1 TRBV5-1 CASSGGLAWNEQFF
TRBJ2-2 TRBV4-1 CASRDLALQDTGELFF
TRBJ1-1 TRBV5-1 CASSAQGPENTEAFF
TRBJ2-1 TRBV6-2/TRBV6-3 CASSYHLVARSIDNEQFF
TRBJ2-7 TRBV7-2 CASSLTSYSSYEQYF
TRBJ1-4 TRBV3-1 CASPRPPTHNEKLFF
TRBJ2-5 TRBV6-6 CASSYRLAGGLYQETQYF
TRBJ2-2 TRBV7-7 CASRLGGDTGELFF
TRBJ2-7 TRBV27 CASSLGPFQGGEQYF
TRBJ2-7 TRBV7-9 CASSPPNSYEQYF
TRBJ2-7 TRBV20-1 CSAPSGYEQYF
TRBJ2-5 TRBV7-2 CASKGPQETQYF
TRBJ1-2 TRBV20-1 CSAPKGDGANYGYTF
TRBJ2-7 TRBV7-2 CASSLELAGPYEQYF
- TRBV19 CASSNTGGSYEQYF
TRBJ1-2 TRBV12-3/TRBV12-4 CASSLTGEGYGYTF
TRBJ2-1 TRBV27 CASSTPRSNPHEQFF
TRBJ1-2 TRBV5-5 CASRRTESGGYTF
TRBJ2-1 TRBV6-2/TRBV6-3 CASILNDGHNEQFF
TRBJ1-2 TRBV11-2 CASSSKDRVGRGYTF
TRBJ2-5 TRBV7-2 CASWEPGRQETQYF
TRBJ1-4 TRBV7-9 CVSSLGTGRNEKLFF